This T cell receptor beta chain was sequenced during a study of CD8 T cells in Susac syndrome. Study-wide findings and caveats: It was acknowledged by the study that relatively few individuals were included in its TCR sequencing and HLA analysis.

The RNA, about 0.45 to 1 ug, was put through reverse transcription using random hexamers. The method of amplification for TCR beta CDR3 was immunoSEQ multiplex PCR, covering 54 Vbeta and 13 Jbeta. TCRdb passed the immunoSEQ multiplex PCR reads through MiXCR, listing each CDR3 protein once. This sample has some 450,000 distinct CDR3 sequences, with around 85% found just once. In the case of this clonotype: Its specificity is unknown.

The CDR3 has 14 amino acids. Germline V gene sequence: CDR1 MGHRA, CDR2 YSYEKL. V lost 4 bases and J 3 bases, leaving 12 bases between the germline ends. Sequencing of TCR beta was carried out in blood CD8+ and CD4+ T cells. The multiple sclerosis control cohort comprised treatment-naive individuals presenting with stable or active relapsing-remitting disease. Material for sequencing was CD8+ T cells from PBMCs. V is TRBV4-1 and J is TRBJ1-2, with a tentative D call TRBD1 (5 bases). This sequence originates from a human donor with multiple sclerosis. The CDR3 nucleotides read TGCGCCAGCAGCCCGCTTTCGGGGGACTATGGCTACACCTTC. Protein sequence: CASSPLSGDYGYTF.